Listed here are 8 T cell receptor beta chains from one sample, sequenced in a study of cytomegalovirus exposure and HLA in healthy donors. 60 Vbeta and 13 Jbeta primers were used in PCR. Measured with immunoSEQ multiplex PCR; TCRdb has only the in-frame clones, and not every one. The sample contains about 160,000 clones, 70% to 80% of which appear only once. Material: PBMCs. The receptor source for this set is a man in his sixties in good health and CMV-seronegative.

The chain combines TRBV12-5 with TRBJ1-2; TRBD1 matches 10 bases. CDR3 length: 20 residues. CDR1 and CDR2 (germline): LGHNT, FRNRAP. Trimming cost V 0 bases and J 8 bases; bases outside gene matches: 21. The CDR3 region is CASGLVLIPGQGPNGPGYTF. CDR3 bases: TGTGCTAGTGGTTTGGTACTCATTCCGGGACAGGGGCCAAACGGGCCGGGCTACACCTTC.

The chain links TRBV7-2 to TRBJ1-2; tentatively, D is TRBD1 (5 bases). Trimming left V 3 bases short and J 2 bases short, with 16 bases between. Germline assignment: CDR1 SGHTA and CDR2 FQGNSA. CDR3 length: 16 residues. CDR3 bases: TGTGCCAGCAGCTTGGACGCGGGACGGGGAAACTATGGCTACACCTTC. Residues: CASSLDAGRGNYGYTF.

This clone turned up a few times. The chain joins TRBV6-6 to TRBJ2-2; the match to TRBD1 covers 9 bases. CDR3 size: 14 residues. From germline, CDR1 is MNHNY and CDR2 SVGAGI (reference sequence). J was trimmed by 6 bases and V by 5 bases; bases with no gene match: 4. CDR3 DNA sequence: TGTGCCAGCAGTCGGACAGGGGCCCCCGGGGAGCTGTTTTTT. Translating gives CASSRTGAPGELFF.

The chain links TRBV7-7 to TRBJ2-5; weak D call: TRBD1 (5 bases). Germline V gene sequence: CDR1 SSHAT, CDR2 FNYEAQ (reference sequence). This CDR3 spans 18 amino acids. With 0 bases removed from V and 3 bases from J, the gap between germline ends came to 20 bases. For the CDR3, the DNA is TGTGCCAGCAGCTTAGCGGGGCAGCACCTAGGCCTCAAAGAGACCCAGTACTTC. Its protein is CASSLAGQHLGLKETQYF.

The rearrangement joins TRBV11-2 to TRBJ2-3; the match to TRBD2 covers 7 bases. Germline V gene sequence: CDR1 SGHAT, CDR2 FQNNGV. The V segment lost 6 bases and the J segment 2 bases; nucleotides outside the gene matches: 11. The CDR3 length is 16 residues. CDR3 region: CASRPSGGGLTDTQYF. The CDR3 region has the DNA TGTGCCAGCAGGCCCAGTGGCGGGGGACTCACAGATACGCAGTATTTT.

This chain joins TRBV29-1 and TRBJ2-3; D is undetermined. V lost 4 bases to trimming and J lost 4 bases, with 15 bases between them. This CDR3 region has 14 residues. Germline V gene lookup returns CDR1 SQVTM and CDR2 ANQGSEA. The CDR3 sequence: CSVAPLGYADTQYF. CDR3 coding DNA: TGCAGCGTTGCCCCCCTAGGTTATGCAGATACGCAGTATTTT.

This rearrangement joins TRBV6-1 to TRBJ2-3; 10 bases match TRBD2. CDR3 size: 16 residues. From germline, CDR1 is MNHNS and CDR2 SASEGT. V was pared by 4 bases and J by 0 bases, with 4 bases of the junction left unmatched. Here the CDR3 reads CASSALSGGSTDTQYF. The CDR3 DNA is TGTGCCAGCAGTGCACTTAGCGGGGGGAGCACAGATACGCAGTATTTT.

The genes are TRBV19 and TRBJ2-6; D is possibly TRBD1 (6 bases). The CDR3 runs 17 residues. V lost 7 bases and J lost 5, with 21 bases in between. Germline lookup yields CDR1 LNHDA and CDR2 SQIVND (reference sequence). CDR3 in DNA: TGTGCCAGTAACAACCGGGCCCTAGGGGGTCGGGCCAACGTCCTGACTTTC. Translation gives CASNNRALGGRANVLTF.